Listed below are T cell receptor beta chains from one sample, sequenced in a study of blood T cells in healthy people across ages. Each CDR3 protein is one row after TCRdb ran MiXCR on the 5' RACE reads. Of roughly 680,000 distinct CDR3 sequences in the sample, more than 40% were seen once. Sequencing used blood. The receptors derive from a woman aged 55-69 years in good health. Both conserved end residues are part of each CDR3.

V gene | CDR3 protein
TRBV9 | CASSFKGESAYEQYF
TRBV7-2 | CASSPHDKYEQYF
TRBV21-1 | CASRPLGQGRAKNIQYF
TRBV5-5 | CASSGGTGGFYEQYF
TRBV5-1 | CASSFGTGSKHEQYF
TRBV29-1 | CSVVAAYNEQFF
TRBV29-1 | CSVEDFRADSYNEQFF
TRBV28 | CASSSSGTGGYIGYEQYF
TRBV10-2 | CATDGGKYEQYF
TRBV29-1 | CSTRDAMGETQYF
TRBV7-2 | CASSPRPGTHPHEQFF
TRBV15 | CATSRDERAGGAGELFF
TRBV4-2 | CASSQLTGGEQYF
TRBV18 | CASSQVGSNQNIQYF
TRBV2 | CASKTEGQSYQPQHF
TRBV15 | CATSRERDRRYTQYF
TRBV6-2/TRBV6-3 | CASSYAVYEQFF
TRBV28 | CASSLYGDWSSYEQYF
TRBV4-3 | CASSGRQGLEAFF
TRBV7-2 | CASSLNYWRTNTGELFF
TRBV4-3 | CASSQDQVGGTGELFF